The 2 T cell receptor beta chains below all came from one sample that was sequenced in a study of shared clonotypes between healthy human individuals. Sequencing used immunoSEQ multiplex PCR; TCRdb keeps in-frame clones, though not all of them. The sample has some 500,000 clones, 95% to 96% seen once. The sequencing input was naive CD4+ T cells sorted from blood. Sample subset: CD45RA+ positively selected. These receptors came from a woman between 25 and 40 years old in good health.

CDR3 residues: CASSLERSYNEQFF. DNA of the CDR3: TGTGCCAGCAGCTTAGAAAGGTCCTACAATGAGCAGTTCTTC. This chain uses TRBV11-2 with TRBJ2-1; D remains ambiguous. The germline V gene has CDR1 SGHAT and CDR2 FQNNGV. V was shortened by 0 bases and J by 1 base, with 4 bases between the two germline ends. This CDR3 comprises 14 residues. The whole variable domain, filled in from reference TRBV11-2 and TRBJ2-1, reads EAGVAQSPRYKIIEKRQSVAFWCNPISGHATLYWYQQILGQGPKLLIQFQNNGVVDDSQLPKDRFSAERLKGVDSTLKIQPAKLEDSAVYLCASSLERSYNEQFFGPGTRLTVL.

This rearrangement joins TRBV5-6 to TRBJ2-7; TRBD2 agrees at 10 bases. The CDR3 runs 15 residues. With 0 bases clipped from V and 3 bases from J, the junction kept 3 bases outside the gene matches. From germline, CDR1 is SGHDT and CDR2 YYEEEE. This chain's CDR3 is CASSLELAGVYEQYF. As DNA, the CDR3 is TGTGCCAGCAGCTTGGAGCTAGCGGGAGTCTACGAGCAGTACTTC.